The sequence of this T cell receptor beta chain was determined in a study of PD-L1 blockade in urothelial cancer. Study-level background: The patients first took atezolizumab around 2014, receiving 1,200 mg intravenously every 3 weeks. Blood yielded a median of around 140,000 T cells per sample.

Study results and limitations: Blood clones associated with the tumor expanded more at 3 weeks in durable-benefit patients.

As to this clone: Its specificity is not known.

Method: immunoSEQ multiplex PCR; TCRdb's copy keeps in-frame clones and lacks some. The data show approximately 71,000 clones, 85% to 90% seen once. The sequenced sample was PBMCs, obtained around atezolizumab (anti-PD-L1) treatment. This TCR came from a man aged 55 to 69 with urothelial cancer.

CDR3 bases: TGTGCCAGCAGCCAAGGCGGGACTAGGCCCTACGAGCAGTACTTC. Translating gives CASSQGGTRPYEQYF. This chain joins TRBV14 and TRBJ2-7; 8 bases line up with TRBD2. Germline values: CDR1 SGHDN, CDR2 FVKESK. The CDR3 is made up of 15 amino acids. Trimming took 1 base from V and 2 from J; bases not matched to a gene: 4.